The source of this T cell receptor (beta chain) is a study of control samples from healthy donors and cancer patients. Clones were sequenced by immunoSEQ multiplex PCR, and TCRdb holds only the in-frame ones, with some missing. The profile covers around 80,000 clones, with approximately 90% appearing a single time and roughly 5% taken by the ten largest. With V trimmed by 4 bases and J by 3 bases, 13 bases remained unmatched. The germline V gene has CDR1 LGHDT and CDR2 YNNKEL (reference sequence). The CDR3 is made up of 17 amino acids. The sequenced sample was blood. The gene calls are TRBV3-1 (or the pseudogene TRBV3-2) and TRBJ2-7; 9 nucleotides match TRBD1. The receptor was isolated from a woman between 45 and 60 years old in good health. This CDR3 is CASSPMTGGRGDYEQYF. The CDR3 DNA reads TGTGCCAGCAGCCCGATGACAGGGGGAAGAGGGGACTACGAGCAGTACTTC.